This TCR beta chain was sequenced for a study of T-cell reconstitution after alpha-beta-depleted transplantation in children. Trimming stripped 5 bases from V and 4 bases from J, with 14 bases between. The germline V gene has CDR1 MNHEY and CDR2 SMNVEV (reference sequence). This CDR3 region has 14 residues. Construction of the TCRbeta library involved unique molecular identifiers. TCRdb recomputed calls from the PCR reads with MiXCR, one row per CDR3 protein. Here the sample spans about 590,000 distinct CDR3 sequences, 10% to 15% being singletons. J is TRBJ2-5 and V is TRBV27; D is perhaps TRBD2 (7 bases). The material was PBMCs, mostly from graft donor cells, obtained 360 days after TCRalphabeta/CD19-depleted stem cell transplant. This TCR was sampled from a male patient younger than 18 who had a stem cell transplant for acute myeloid leukemia, so the T cells may come from the graft donor. The chain's CDR3 is CASSLYGGRETQYF. The DNA for the CDR3 is TGTGCCAGCAGTCTATACGGGGGGCGAGAGACCCAGTACTTC.